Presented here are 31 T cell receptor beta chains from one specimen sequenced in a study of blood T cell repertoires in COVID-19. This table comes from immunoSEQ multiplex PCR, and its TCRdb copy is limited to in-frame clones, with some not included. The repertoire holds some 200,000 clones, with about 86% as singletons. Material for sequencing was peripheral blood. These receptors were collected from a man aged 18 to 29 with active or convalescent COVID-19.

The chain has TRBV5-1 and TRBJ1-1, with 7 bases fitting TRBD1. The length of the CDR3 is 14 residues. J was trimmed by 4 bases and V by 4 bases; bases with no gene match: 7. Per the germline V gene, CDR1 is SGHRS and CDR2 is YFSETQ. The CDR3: CASSPAPGGTEAFF. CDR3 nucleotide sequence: TGCGCCAGCAGCCCGGCCCCAGGGGGCACTGAAGCTTTCTTT. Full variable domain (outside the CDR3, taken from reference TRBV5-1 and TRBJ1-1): KAGVTQTPRYLIKTRGQQVTLSCSPISGHRSVSWYQQTPGQGLQFLFEYFSETQRNKGNFPGRFSGRQFSNSRSEMNVSTLELGDSALYLCASSPAPGGTEAFFGQGTRLTVV.

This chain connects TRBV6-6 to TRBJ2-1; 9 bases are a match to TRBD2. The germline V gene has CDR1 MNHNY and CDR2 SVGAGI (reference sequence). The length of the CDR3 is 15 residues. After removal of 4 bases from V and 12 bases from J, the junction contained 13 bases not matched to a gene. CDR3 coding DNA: TGTGCCAGCAGTTCCCTTAGCGGGAGCCCCGGTAGGCAGTTCTTC. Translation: CASSSLSGSPGRQFF.

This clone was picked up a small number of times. The CDR3 DNA reads as TGCAGCTCAGAGGGGGTCACTGAAGCTTTCTTT. Its translation: CSSEGVTEAFF. The chain carries TRBV29-1 and TRBJ1-1, with D perhaps TRBD1 (6 bases). The CDR3 consists of 11 residues. Per germline, CDR1 SQVTM and CDR2 ANQGSEA. With 8 bases removed from V and 4 bases from J, the gap between germline ends came to 11 bases.

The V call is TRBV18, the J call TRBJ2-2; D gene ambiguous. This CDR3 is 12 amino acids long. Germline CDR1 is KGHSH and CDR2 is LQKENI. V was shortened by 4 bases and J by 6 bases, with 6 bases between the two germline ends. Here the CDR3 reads CASSRLAGELFF. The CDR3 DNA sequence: TGTGCCAGCTCACGGCTAGCCGGGGAGCTGTTTTTT.

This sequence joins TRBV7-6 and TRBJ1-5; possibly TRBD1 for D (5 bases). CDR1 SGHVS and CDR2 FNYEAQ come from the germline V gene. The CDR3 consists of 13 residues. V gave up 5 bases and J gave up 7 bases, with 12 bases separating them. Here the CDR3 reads CASSLGQGQPQHF. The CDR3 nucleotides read TGTGCCAGCAGCCTGGGTCAGGGCCAGCCCCAGCATTTT. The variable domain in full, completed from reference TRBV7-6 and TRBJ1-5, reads GAGVSQSPRYKVTKRGQDVALRCDPISGHVSLYWYRQALGQGPEFLTYFNYEAQQDKSGLPNDRFSAERPEGSISTLTIQRTEQRDSAMYRCASSLGQGQPQHFGDGTRLSIL.

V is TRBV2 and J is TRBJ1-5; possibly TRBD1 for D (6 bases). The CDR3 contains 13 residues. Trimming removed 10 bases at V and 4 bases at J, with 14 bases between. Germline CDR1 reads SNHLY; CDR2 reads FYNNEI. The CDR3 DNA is TGTGCCATCCGGACAGAATTGAATCAGCCCCAGCATTTT. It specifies CAIRTELNQPQHF. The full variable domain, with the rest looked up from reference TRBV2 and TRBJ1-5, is EPEVTQTPSHQVTQMGQEVILRCVPISNHLYFYWYRQILGQKVEFLVSFYNNEISEKSEIFDDQFSVERPDGSNFTLKIRSTKLEDSAMYFCAIRTELNQPQHFGDGTRLSIL.

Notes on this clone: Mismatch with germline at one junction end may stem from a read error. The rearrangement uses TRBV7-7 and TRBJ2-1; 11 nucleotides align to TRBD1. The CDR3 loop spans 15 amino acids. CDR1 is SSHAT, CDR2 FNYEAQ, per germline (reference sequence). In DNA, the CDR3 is TGTGCTAGCAGCTTAGGACAGGGGGCTGATGATGAGCAGTTCTTC. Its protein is CASSLGQGADDEQFF.

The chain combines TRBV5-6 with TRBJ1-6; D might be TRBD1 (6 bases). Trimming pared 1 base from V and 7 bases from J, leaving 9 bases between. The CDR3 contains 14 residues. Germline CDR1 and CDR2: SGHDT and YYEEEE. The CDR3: CASSLRGANSPLHF. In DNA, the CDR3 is TGTGCCAGCAGCTTGCGGGGGGCCAATTCACCCCTCCACTTT.

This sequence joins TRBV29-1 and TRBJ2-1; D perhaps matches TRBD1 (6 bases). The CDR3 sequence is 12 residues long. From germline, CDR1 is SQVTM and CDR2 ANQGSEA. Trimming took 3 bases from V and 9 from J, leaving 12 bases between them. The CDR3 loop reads CSVDRGGSEQFF. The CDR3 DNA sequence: TGCAGCGTTGACAGGGGCGGCTCTGAGCAGTTCTTC.

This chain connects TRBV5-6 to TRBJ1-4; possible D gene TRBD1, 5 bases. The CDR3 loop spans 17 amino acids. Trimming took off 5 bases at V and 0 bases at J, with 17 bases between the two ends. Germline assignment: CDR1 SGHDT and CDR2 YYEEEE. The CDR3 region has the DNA TGTGCCAGCAGTTGGACCTCAGGGATTGCAACTAATGAAAAACTGTTTTTT. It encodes CASSWTSGIATNEKLFF.

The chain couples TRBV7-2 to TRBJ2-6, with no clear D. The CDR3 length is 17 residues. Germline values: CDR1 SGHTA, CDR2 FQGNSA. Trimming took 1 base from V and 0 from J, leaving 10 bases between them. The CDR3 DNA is TGTGCCAGCAGCTTAGGAGGAACCAACTCTGGGGCCAACGTCCTGACTTTC. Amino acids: CASSLGGTNSGANVLTF.

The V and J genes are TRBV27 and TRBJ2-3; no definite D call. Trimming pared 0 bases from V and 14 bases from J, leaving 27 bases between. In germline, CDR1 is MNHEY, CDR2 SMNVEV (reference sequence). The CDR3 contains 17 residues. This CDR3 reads CASSLSNLLGGPSRLYF. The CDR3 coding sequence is TGTGCCAGCAGTTTATCAAACCTGCTGGGTGGGCCTTCACGGCTGTATTTT.

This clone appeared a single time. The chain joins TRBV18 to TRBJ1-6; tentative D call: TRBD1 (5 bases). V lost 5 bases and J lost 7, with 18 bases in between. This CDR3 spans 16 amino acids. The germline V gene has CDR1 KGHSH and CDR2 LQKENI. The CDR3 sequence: CASSSIPGEGNSPLHF. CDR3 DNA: TGTGCCAGCTCATCAATCCCGGGGGAGGGGAATTCACCCCTCCACTTT.

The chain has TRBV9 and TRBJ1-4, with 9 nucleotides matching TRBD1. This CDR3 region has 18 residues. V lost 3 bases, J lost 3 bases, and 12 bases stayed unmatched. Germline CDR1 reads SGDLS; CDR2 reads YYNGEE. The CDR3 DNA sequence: TGTGCCAGCAGCGGGCCCCTCCAGGACAGGGGACCTAATGAAAAACTGTTTTTT. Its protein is CASSGPLQDRGPNEKLFF.

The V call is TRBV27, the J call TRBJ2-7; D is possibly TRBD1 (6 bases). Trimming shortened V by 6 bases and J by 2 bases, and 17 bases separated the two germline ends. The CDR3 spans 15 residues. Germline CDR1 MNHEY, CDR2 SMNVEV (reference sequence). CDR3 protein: CASSTTGTPAYEQYF. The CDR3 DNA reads TGTGCCAGCAGCACTACTGGGACACCTGCCTACGAGCAGTACTTC.

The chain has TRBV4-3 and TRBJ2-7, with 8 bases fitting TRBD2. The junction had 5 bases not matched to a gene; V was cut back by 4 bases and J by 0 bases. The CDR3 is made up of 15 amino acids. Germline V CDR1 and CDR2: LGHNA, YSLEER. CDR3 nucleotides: TGCGCCAGCAGCCGAGAACTAGCGGACTCCTACGAGCAGTACTTC. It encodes CASSRELADSYEQYF.

This chain's CDR3 is CASSQAGLAGGPYEQYF. DNA of the CDR3: TGTGCCAGCAGCCAAGCGGGACTAGCGGGAGGGCCGTACGAGCAGTACTTC. This chain joins TRBV4-2 and TRBJ2-7; TRBD2 matches at 16 bases. The CDR3 sequence is 17 residues long. Germline-derived CDR1 and CDR2 are LGHNA and YNFKEQ. The junction had 4 bases not matched to a gene; V was cut back by 1 base and J by 4 bases.

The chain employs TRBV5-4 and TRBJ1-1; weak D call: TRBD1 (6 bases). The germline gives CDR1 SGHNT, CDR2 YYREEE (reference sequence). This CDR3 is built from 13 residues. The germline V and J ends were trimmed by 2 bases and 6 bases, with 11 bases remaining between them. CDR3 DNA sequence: TGTGCCAGCAGCTTTCCACAGGGAGCTGAAGCTTTCTTT. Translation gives CASSFPQGAEAFF.

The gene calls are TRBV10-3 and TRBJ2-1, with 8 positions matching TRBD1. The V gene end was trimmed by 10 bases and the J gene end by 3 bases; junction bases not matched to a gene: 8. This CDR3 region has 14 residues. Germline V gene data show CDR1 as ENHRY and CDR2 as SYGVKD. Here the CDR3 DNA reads TGTGCCAGCCAGGGACAGGCCGGCTACAATGAGCAGTTCTTC. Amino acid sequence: CASQGQAGYNEQFF.

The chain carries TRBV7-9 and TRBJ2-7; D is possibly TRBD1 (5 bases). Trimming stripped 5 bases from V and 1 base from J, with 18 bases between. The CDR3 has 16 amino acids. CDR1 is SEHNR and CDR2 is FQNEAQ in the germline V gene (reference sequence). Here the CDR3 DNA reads TGTGCCAGCAGCCAGGGCCCACAGGACGGGTCCTACGAGCAGTACTTC. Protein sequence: CASSQGPQDGSYEQYF.

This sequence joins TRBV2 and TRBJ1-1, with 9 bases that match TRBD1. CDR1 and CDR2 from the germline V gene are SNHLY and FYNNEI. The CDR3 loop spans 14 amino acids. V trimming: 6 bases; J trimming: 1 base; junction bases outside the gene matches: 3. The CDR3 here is CASSRQGGNTEAFF. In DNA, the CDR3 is TGTGCCAGCAGCAGACAGGGGGGGAACACTGAAGCTTTCTTT.

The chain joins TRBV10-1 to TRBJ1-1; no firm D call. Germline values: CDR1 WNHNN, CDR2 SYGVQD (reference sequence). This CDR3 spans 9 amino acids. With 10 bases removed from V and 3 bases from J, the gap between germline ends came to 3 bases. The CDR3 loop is CAIDTEAFF. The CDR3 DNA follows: TGCGCCATAGACACTGAAGCTTTCTTT.

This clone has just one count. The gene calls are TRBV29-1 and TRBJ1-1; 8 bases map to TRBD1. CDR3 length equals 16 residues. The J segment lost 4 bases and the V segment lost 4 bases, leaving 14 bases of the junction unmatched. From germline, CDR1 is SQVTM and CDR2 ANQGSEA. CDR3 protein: CSVGLRGRTLGTEAFF. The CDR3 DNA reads TGCAGCGTTGGACTCAGGGGGCGGACCCTGGGCACTGAAGCTTTCTTT.

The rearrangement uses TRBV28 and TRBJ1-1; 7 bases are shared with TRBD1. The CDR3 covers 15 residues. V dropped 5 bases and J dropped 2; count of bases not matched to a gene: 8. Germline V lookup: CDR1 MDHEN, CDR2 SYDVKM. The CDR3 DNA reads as TGTGCCAGCAGTAGAACCTCAGGGGGTAACACTGAAGCTTTCTTT. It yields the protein CASSRTSGGNTEAFF.

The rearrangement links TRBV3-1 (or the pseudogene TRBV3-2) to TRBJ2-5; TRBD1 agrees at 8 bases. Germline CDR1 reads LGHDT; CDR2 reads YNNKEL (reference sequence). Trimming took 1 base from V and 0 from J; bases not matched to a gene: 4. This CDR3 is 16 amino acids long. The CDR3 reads CASSQVNRGNQETQYF. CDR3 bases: TGTGCCAGCAGCCAAGTAAACAGGGGGAACCAAGAGACCCAGTACTTC.

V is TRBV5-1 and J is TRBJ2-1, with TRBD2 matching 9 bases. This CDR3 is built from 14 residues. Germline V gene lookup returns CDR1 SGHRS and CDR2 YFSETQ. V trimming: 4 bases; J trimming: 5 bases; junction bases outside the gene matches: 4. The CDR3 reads CASSPRTSDNEQFF. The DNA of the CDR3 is TGCGCCAGCAGCCCTCGGACTAGCGACAATGAGCAGTTCTTC.

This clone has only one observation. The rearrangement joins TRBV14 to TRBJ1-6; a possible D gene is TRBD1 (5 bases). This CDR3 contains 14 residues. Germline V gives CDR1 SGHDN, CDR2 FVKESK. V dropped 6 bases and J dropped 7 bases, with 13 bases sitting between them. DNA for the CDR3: TGTGCCAGCAGTTCCAAGGCAGGGAATTCACCCCTCCACTTT. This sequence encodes CASSSKAGNSPLHF.

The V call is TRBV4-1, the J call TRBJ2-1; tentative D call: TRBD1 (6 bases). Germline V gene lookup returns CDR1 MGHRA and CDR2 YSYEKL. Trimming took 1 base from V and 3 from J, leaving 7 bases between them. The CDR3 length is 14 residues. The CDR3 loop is CASSQGGLYNEQFF. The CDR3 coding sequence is TGCGCCAGCAGCCAAGGGGGGCTCTACAATGAGCAGTTCTTC.

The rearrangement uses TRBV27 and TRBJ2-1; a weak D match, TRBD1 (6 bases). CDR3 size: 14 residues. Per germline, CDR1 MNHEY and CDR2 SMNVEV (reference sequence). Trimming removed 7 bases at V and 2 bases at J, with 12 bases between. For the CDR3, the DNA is TGTGCCAGCAAAAGGTCAGGGGCCTACAATGAGCAGTTCTTC. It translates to CASKRSGAYNEQFF.

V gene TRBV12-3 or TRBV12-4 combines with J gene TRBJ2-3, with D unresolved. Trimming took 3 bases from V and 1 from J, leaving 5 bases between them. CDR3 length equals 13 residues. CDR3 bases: TGTGCCAGCAGTTTGAGCGGCACAGATACGCAGTATTTT. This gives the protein CASSLSGTDTQYF.

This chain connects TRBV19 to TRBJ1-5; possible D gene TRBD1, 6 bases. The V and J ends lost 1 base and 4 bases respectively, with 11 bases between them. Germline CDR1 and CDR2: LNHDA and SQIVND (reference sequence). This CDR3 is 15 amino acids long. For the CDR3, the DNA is TGTGCCAGTAGTATAGCAGGGGCCGCGAATCAGCCCCAGCATTTT. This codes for CASSIAGAANQPQHF.